This passage covers 24 T cell receptor beta chains from one sample sequenced in a study of cytomegalovirus exposure and HLA in healthy donors. Profiled with immunoSEQ multiplex PCR; TCRdb holds only in-frame clones, not every one. The sample lists 260,000 or so clones; approximately 90% were seen once. Source material: PBMCs. The receptors were sampled from a young man in good health and CMV-seronegative.

There are a few counts of this clone. V usage is TRBV7-3 and J usage is TRBJ2-2; no clear D. The CDR3 covers 12 residues. The V end was cut by 5 bases, the J end by 6 bases, with 7 bases between. CDR1 SGHTA and CDR2 FQGTGA come from the germline V gene. DNA of the CDR3: TGTGCCAGCAGCCCTAACGCCGGGGAGCTGTTTTTT. Protein product: CASSPNAGELFF. The entire variable domain, with the rest obtained from reference TRBV7-3 and TRBJ2-2, is as follows: GAGVSQTPSNKVTEKGKYVELRCDPISGHTALYWYRQSLGQGPEFLIYFQGTGAADDSGLPNDRFFAVRPEGSVSTLKIQRTERGDSAVYLCASSPNAGELFFGEGSRLTVL.

This chain links TRBV23-1 with TRBJ2-2, with a possible D match to TRBD1 (5 bases). TRBV23-1 is known as an ORF, though its function is uncertain. V was shortened by 1 base and J by 7 bases, with 10 bases between the two germline ends. CDR3 length equals 14 residues. The CDR3 is CASSQLGPGGELFF. Written as DNA, the CDR3 is TGCGCCAGCAGTCAATTGGGGCCCGGCGGGGAGCTGTTTTTT.

There are a few counts of this clone. The V call is TRBV5-6, the J call TRBJ2-4; TRBD1 is a possible D gene (5 bases). Germline V gene data show CDR1 as SGHDT and CDR2 as YYEEEE. Trimming left V 4 bases short and J 8 bases short, with 13 bases between. CDR3 length: 13 amino acids. The CDR3 DNA reads TGTGCCAGCAGCCCTCAGGGCAGACACATTCAGTACTTC. Amino acid sequence: CASSPQGRHIQYF.

This chain uses TRBV7-6 with TRBJ2-7; 8 positions match TRBD2. The germline V gene encodes CDR1 SGHVS and CDR2 FNYEAQ. The CDR3 is made up of 18 amino acids. V shed 5 bases and J 1 base; nucleotides not matched to a gene: 16. The CDR3 nucleotides are TGTGCCAGCAGCCCGAGCCCTACTAGCGGCAGGGGTTCCTACGAGCAGTACTTC. Its translation is CASSPSPTSGRGSYEQYF. Full variable domain (outside the CDR3, taken from reference TRBV7-6 and TRBJ2-7): GAGVSQSPRYKVTKRGQDVALRCDPISGHVSLYWYRQALGQGPEFLTYFNYEAQQDKSGLPNDRFSAERPEGSISTLTIQRTEQRDSAMYRCASSPSPTSGRGSYEQYFGPGTRLTVT.

V gene TRBV2 combines with J gene TRBJ2-5, with D hard to call. The length of the CDR3 is 11 residues. Trimming pared 8 bases from V and 5 bases from J, leaving 9 bases between. Germline CDR1 reads SNHLY; CDR2 reads FYNNEI. As DNA, the CDR3 is TGTGCCAGCCTAGGTGTGGAGACCCAGTACTTC. Translation: CASLGVETQYF. The complete variable domain, with remaining parts taken from reference TRBV2 and TRBJ2-5, reads EPEVTQTPSHQVTQMGQEVILRCVPISNHLYFYWYRQILGQKVEFLVSFYNNEISEKSEIFDDQFSVERPDGSNFTLKIRSTKLEDSAMYFCASLGVETQYFGPGTRLLVL.

This clone was found a few times. This chain links TRBV7-2 with TRBJ1-5; tentatively, D is TRBD1 (5 bases). V was pared by 0 bases and J by 4 bases, with 7 bases between. Germline lookup yields CDR1 SGHTA and CDR2 FQGNSA. The CDR3 has 14 residues. As DNA, the CDR3 is TGTGCCAGCAGCTTAGCGGGGCCGAATCAGCCCCAGCATTTT. Translated: CASSLAGPNQPQHF.

V is TRBV28 and J is TRBJ2-5; 7 bases are shared with TRBD2. The CDR3 is 13 amino acids. Germline assignment: CDR1 MDHEN and CDR2 SYDVKM. Trimming cost V 8 bases and J 4 bases; bases outside gene matches: 7. CDR3 sequence: CASRLADLETQYF. The CDR3 DNA reads as TGTGCCAGCCGTCTAGCGGATTTAGAGACCCAGTACTTC.

This clone is a singleton in its sample. The chain uses TRBV11-2 and TRBJ2-7, with a weak D call TRBD2 (5 bases). V gave up 5 bases and J gave up 3 bases, with 11 bases separating them. Germline CDR1 SGHAT, CDR2 FQNNGV. This CDR3 spans 13 amino acids. The CDR3 protein is CASSTQLGYEQYF. In DNA form, the CDR3 reads TGTGCCAGCAGCACTCAACTAGGCTACGAGCAGTACTTC.

V gene TRBV28 combines with J gene TRBJ2-1, with 10 bases identical to TRBD2. The CDR3 runs to 14 residues. In germline, CDR1 is MDHEN, CDR2 SYDVKM. Trimming at V came to 6 bases and at J to 10 bases, leaving 9 bases not matched to a gene. The CDR3 nucleotides are TGTGCCAGCAGCCCCAGCGGGAGGGCCCAGGAGCAGTTCTTC. It encodes CASSPSGRAQEQFF.

Here the CDR3 reads CASSPGGGIITEAFF. In DNA form, the CDR3 reads TGTGCCAGCAGCCCCGGTGGGGGGATAATCACTGAAGCTTTCTTT. The chain employs TRBV28 and TRBJ1-1, with a possible D match to TRBD1 (5 bases). Between the trimmed V and J ends, which lost 6 bases and 4 bases, there was a span of 18 bases. This CDR3 is 15 amino acids long. The germline CDR1 and CDR2 sequences are MDHEN and SYDVKM.

The V gene is TRBV4-1, the J gene TRBJ2-2, with a tentative D call TRBD2 (6 bases). Germline CDR1 reads MGHRA; CDR2 reads YSYEKL. The V end was cut by 5 bases, the J end by 8 bases, with 12 bases between. The CDR3 sequence is 13 residues long. In DNA, the CDR3 is TGCGCCAGCAGCGCACACGGGGGTGGGGAGCTGTTTTTT. Translated: CASSAHGGGELFF.

The chain is built from TRBV7-8 and TRBJ2-1; weak D call: TRBD2 (6 bases). Germline-derived CDR1 and CDR2 are SGHVS and FQNEAQ. The CDR3 is 20 residues long. Trimming left V 5 bases short and J 0 bases short, with 26 bases between. For the CDR3, the DNA is TGTGCCAGCAGCCTTACTCTAGCGTTTTCGCGATACAGCTCCTACAATGAGCAGTTCTTC. It codes for CASSLTLAFSRYSSYNEQFF.

This clone was detected a few times. V usage is TRBV30 and J usage is TRBJ1-2; the match to TRBD1 covers 8 bases. CDR3 length: 13 amino acids. Germline values: CDR1 GTSNPN, CDR2 SVGIG (reference sequence). V dropped 3 bases and J dropped 8; count of bases not matched to a gene: 8. CDR3 region: CAWRHQGAEGYTF. CDR3 bases: TGTGCCTGGAGACATCAGGGGGCGGAGGGCTACACCTTC.

This clone was counted once. The chain employs TRBV6-1 and TRBJ1-5, with TRBD1 as a possible D gene (6 bases). CDR3 length: 18 residues. Germline lookup yields CDR1 MNHNS and CDR2 SASEGT. V lost 4 bases to trimming and J lost 1 base, with 20 bases between them. CDR3 protein: CASSAIAGAGWSNQPQHF. CDR3 DNA sequence: TGTGCCAGCAGTGCCATTGCAGGGGCGGGTTGGAGCAATCAGCCCCAGCATTTT.

The V call is TRBV7-2, the J call TRBJ2-1; D uncertain. Germline V gene lookup returns CDR1 SGHTA and CDR2 FQGNSA. CDR3 length: 11 residues. V dropped 3 bases and J dropped 8 bases, with 5 bases sitting between them. For the CDR3, the DNA is TGTGCCAGCAGCTTTTCGTATGAGCAGTTCTTC. Encoded protein: CASSFSYEQFF.

The chain recombines TRBV7-8 with TRBJ1-1, with D possibly being TRBD1 (5 bases). V was pared by 5 bases and J by 2 bases, with 15 bases between. Germline lookup yields CDR1 SGHVS and CDR2 FQNEAQ. The CDR3 is 15 amino acids. CDR3 coding DNA: TGTGCCAGCAGCCCTAGAGTGGACACCAACACTGAAGCTTTCTTT. This sequence encodes CASSPRVDTNTEAFF.

The chain is built from TRBV5-1 and TRBJ1-2; 7 nucleotides match TRBD1. Trimming at V came to 2 bases and at J to 8 bases, leaving 9 bases not matched to a gene. Germline assignment: CDR1 SGHRS and CDR2 YFSETQ. This CDR3 is built from 14 residues. The CDR3 DNA reads as TGCGCCAGCAGCTTAGACAGGGACAGAGAAGGCTACACCTTC. It specifies CASSLDRDREGYTF.

The chain uses TRBV12-5 and TRBJ2-7, with TRBD2 matching 7 bases. From germline, CDR1 is LGHNT and CDR2 FRNRAP. Losses at the gene ends were 7 bases for V and 5 bases for J; bases not matched to a gene: 11. This CDR3 contains 14 residues. The CDR3 DNA is TGTGCTAGTGTCCTGGGGAGGGTCCCCCACGAGCAGTACTTC. It is translated as CASVLGRVPHEQYF.

The rearrangement links TRBV5-1 to TRBJ2-2; 8 nucleotides line up with TRBD1. Germline CDR1 is SGHRS and CDR2 is YFSETQ. The CDR3 consists of 16 residues. V trimming: 2 bases; J trimming: 1 base; junction bases outside the gene matches: 4. Here the CDR3 reads CASSFRQGQNTGELFF. DNA of the CDR3: TGCGCCAGCAGCTTCCGACAGGGGCAGAACACCGGGGAGCTGTTTTTT.

This clone was picked up a small number of times. This chain uses TRBV28 with TRBJ1-2; possibly TRBD1 for D (6 bases). Germline CDR1 and CDR2: MDHEN and SYDVKM. The CDR3 length is 12 residues. V was pared by 7 bases and J by 4 bases, with 10 bases between. The DNA of the CDR3 is TGTGCCAGCAACAGGGCTGGCTATGGCTACACCTTC. Amino acid sequence: CASNRAGYGYTF.

The chain carries TRBV4-2 and TRBJ2-3, with a tentative D call TRBD2 (6 bases). V dropped 0 bases and J dropped 9 bases, with 19 bases sitting between them. CDR3 length: 16 amino acids. In germline, CDR1 is LGHNA, CDR2 YNFKEQ. The CDR3 spells CASSQDDGGRLETQYF. The DNA for the CDR3 is TGTGCCAGCAGCCAAGACGACGGGGGACGGTTAGAGACGCAGTATTTT.

The CDR3 nucleotides are TGCGCCAGCAAGCCTGGGGGGGGTGTGCCCCAGTACTTC. Translation gives CASKPGGGVPQYF. The chain is built from TRBV5-1 and TRBJ2-5; 7 positions match TRBD2. V shed 6 bases, J shed 9 bases, and the junction held 11 bases outside the gene matches. The CDR3 sequence is 13 residues long. Germline assignment: CDR1 SGHRS and CDR2 YFSETQ. Filled out from reference TRBV5-1 and TRBJ2-5, the complete variable domain reads KAGVTQTPRYLIKTRGQQVTLSCSPISGHRSVSWYQQTPGQGLQFLFEYFSETQRNKGNFPGRFSGRQFSNSRSEMNVSTLELGDSALYLCASKPGGGVPQYFGPGTRLLVL.

This chain uses TRBV4-2 with TRBJ1-2; 10 nucleotides match TRBD1. The CDR3 spans 17 residues. Germline CDR1 and CDR2: LGHNA and YNFKEQ. Trimming took 4 bases from V and 8 from J; bases not matched to a gene: 16. In DNA form, the CDR3 reads TGTGCCAGCAGCCCAGAAGGACAGGGGGGTCCTTTTTTCGGCTACACCTTC. It is translated as CASSPEGQGGPFFGYTF.

This clone was seen a few times. This chain connects TRBV4-3 to TRBJ1-4; D uncertain. Germline V gene lookup returns CDR1 LGHNA and CDR2 YSLEER. The CDR3 covers 16 residues. V lost 0 bases to trimming and J lost 7 bases, with 15 bases between them. For the CDR3, the DNA is TGCGCCAGCAGCCAAGATCTCGGGTCGGAGGTTGAAAAACTGTTTTTT. This codes for CASSQDLGSEVEKLFF.